The next 13 T cell receptor beta chains were all read from a single sample in a study of blood T cell repertoires in COVID-19 (dated by TCRdb to the early 2020s). Libraries were prepared through the immunoSEQ multiplex PCR assay. The clones in this table, taken by TCRdb from immuneACCESS, are in-frame only. Not every clone is retained; where verified, under half of the shortfall comes from an unresolved V gene, and the cause of the rest is unknown. The sample table lists 75,000 to 95,000 clones, almost 90% of them with a count of one. Just over 2.5% of the sample is taken by the ten largest. Input material: peripheral blood. All receptors derive from a human donor in a cohort sampled during active COVID-19.

The rearrangement links TRBV28 to TRBJ1-5; the D is unclear. V lost 8 bases, J lost 4 bases, and 24 bases lay in between. There are 17 residues in the CDR3. CDR1 is MDHEN and CDR2 is SYDVKM in the germline V gene. The CDR3 loop is CASGLERIGVGNQPQHF. The DNA for the CDR3 is TGTGCCAGCGGCTTGGAAAGGATCGGGGTCGGGAATCAGCCCCAGCATTTT.

The rearrangement links TRBV24-1 to TRBJ2-2; D uncertain. V was clipped by 6 bases and J by 1 base, with 5 bases between them. Germline V lookup: CDR1 KGHDR, CDR2 SFDVKD. This CDR3 region has 13 residues. CDR3 amino acids: CATSNRNTGELFF. CDR3 sequence (DNA): TGTGCCACCAGTAACAGGAACACCGGGGAGCTGTTTTTT.

The chain has TRBV27 and TRBJ1-6, with D tentatively TRBD1 (5 bases). V lost 2 bases and J lost 7, with 9 bases in between. CDR1 is MNHEY, CDR2 SMNVEV, per germline (reference sequence). There are 14 residues in the CDR3. The CDR3 protein is CASSLGRTNSPLHF. DNA of the CDR3: TGTGCCAGCAGTTTAGGACGGACAAATTCACCCCTCCACTTT.

The chain joins TRBV9 to TRBJ1-2; D may be TRBD1 (5 bases). The V end lost 0 bases, the J end lost 7 bases, and 13 bases lay between the germline ends. The length of the CDR3 is 14 residues. Germline lookup yields CDR1 SGDLS and CDR2 YYNGEE. CDR3 bases: TGTGCCAGCAGCGTAGTAGGGGAGGGTCGTGGCTACACCTTC. It encodes CASSVVGEGRGYTF.

This chain connects TRBV7-3 to TRBJ1-6; D is possibly TRBD1 (6 bases). Germline V lookup: CDR1 SGHTA, CDR2 FQGTGA. V dropped 2 bases and J dropped 5 bases, with 13 bases sitting between them. This CDR3 has 16 residues. As DNA, the CDR3 is TGTGCCAGCAGCTTACTCAGGGGTTTGAATAATTCACCCCTCCACTTT. Encoded protein: CASSLLRGLNNSPLHF.

This clone has only one observation. V usage is TRBV4-3 and J usage is TRBJ2-1, with 7 positions matching TRBD1. Germline loops: CDR1 LGHNA, CDR2 YSLEER. CDR3 size: 15 residues. J was trimmed by 5 bases and V by 5 bases; bases with no gene match: 9. This chain's CDR3 is CASSGGQTLNNEQFF. CDR3 sequence (DNA): TGCGCCAGCAGCGGGGGACAGACCCTGAACAATGAGCAGTTCTTC.

The chain links TRBV4-1 to TRBJ1-2; possibly TRBD1 for D (6 bases). The germline V and J ends were trimmed by 3 bases and 2 bases, with 16 bases remaining between them. The germline gives CDR1 MGHRA, CDR2 YSYEKL. This CDR3 contains 16 residues. CDR3 loop: CASSQSSGVGNYGYTF. The CDR3 nucleotides read TGCGCCAGCAGCCAGTCATCAGGGGTGGGGAACTATGGCTACACCTTC.

The chain joins TRBV29-1 to TRBJ2-1; D call uncertain. The CDR3 covers 11 residues. V was trimmed by 4 bases and J by 4 bases, leaving 5 bases between them. The germline CDR1 and CDR2 sequences are SQVTM and ANQGSEA. In DNA form, the CDR3 reads TGCAGCGTTGCCAGATACAATGAGCAGTTCTTC. Residues: CSVARYNEQFF.

The CDR3 here is CAGGGLDNSPLHF. The CDR3 nucleotides read TGTGCCGGGGGGGGACTTGACAATTCACCCCTCCACTTT. The chain employs TRBV6-5 and TRBJ1-6; D might be TRBD1 (5 bases). Germline CDR1 and CDR2: MNHEY and SVGAGI. V was cut by 11 bases and J by 7 bases, with 15 bases left in between. The CDR3 loop spans 13 amino acids.

The chain carries TRBV5-1 and TRBJ2-6; the D gene is possibly TRBD1 (5 bases). The CDR3 is 15 residues long. V was cut by 5 bases and J by 4 bases, with 13 bases left in between. Germline lookup yields CDR1 SGHRS and CDR2 YFSETQ. The CDR3 nucleotides are TGCGCCAGCAGACCGGACAATTCCGGGGCCAACGTCCTGACTTTC. Protein: CASRPDNSGANVLTF.

This clone was picked up a small number of times. The chain couples TRBV7-9 to TRBJ2-3, with D possibly being TRBD2 (5 bases). V was cut by 8 bases and J by 1 base, with 13 bases left in between. The CDR3 is 14 residues long. From germline, CDR1 is SEHNR and CDR2 FQNEAQ (reference sequence). CDR3 protein: CASQGGRGTDTQYF. The CDR3 DNA reads TGTGCCAGCCAAGGCGGGCGAGGCACAGATACGCAGTATTTT.

The chain couples TRBV4-3 to TRBJ2-3, with TRBD2 matching over 9 bases. Germline values: CDR1 LGHNA, CDR2 YSLEER. This CDR3 has 16 amino acids. Trimming took 2 bases from V and 5 from J; bases not matched to a gene: 8. The CDR3 reads CASSQSLAAGGDTQYF. In nucleotides, the CDR3 is TGCGCCAGCAGCCAATCACTGGCAGCGGGGGGAGATACGCAGTATTTT.

The chain employs TRBV29-1 and TRBJ2-3, with D possibly being TRBD1 (5 bases). Germline V gene sequence: CDR1 SQVTM, CDR2 ANQGSEA. This CDR3 has 14 amino acids. Deletions cut 1 base from V and 4 bases from J, with 12 bases between. The chain's CDR3 is CSVEGQGKADTQYF. The CDR3 DNA follows: TGCAGCGTTGAAGGGCAGGGTAAAGCAGATACGCAGTATTTT.